The next 10 T cell receptor beta chains were all read from a single sample in a study of cytomegalovirus exposure and HLA in healthy donors. In the PCR, 60 Vbeta and 13 Jbeta primers were used. Clones were read by immunoSEQ multiplex PCR, and TCRdb kept only the in-frame ones, dropping some. The sample includes 150,000 to 190,000 clones, around 82% of them seen just once. Source material: PBMCs. These receptors were obtained from a woman between 50 and 59 years old in good health and CMV-seropositive.

The chain couples TRBV7-6 to TRBJ2-2; D unresolved. The V and J ends lost 10 bases and 1 base respectively, with 19 bases between them. Germline CDR1 reads SGHVS; CDR2 reads FNYEAQ. This CDR3 has 16 amino acids. CDR3 loop: CATKSLLGQNTGELFF. For the CDR3, the DNA is TGTGCCACTAAGTCGCTTCTTGGGCAGAACACCGGGGAGCTGTTTTTT. The variable domain in full, completed from reference TRBV7-6 and TRBJ2-2, reads GAGVSQSPRYKVTKRGQDVALRCDPISGHVSLYWYRQALGQGPEFLTYFNYEAQQDKSGLPNDRFSAERPEGSISTLTIQRTEQRDSAMYRCATKSLLGQNTGELFFGEGSRLTVL.

The chain links TRBV19 to TRBJ2-3; maybe TRBD2 (6 bases). The CDR3 consists of 15 residues. Germline assignment: CDR1 LNHDA and CDR2 SQIVND (reference sequence). The V end was cut by 3 bases, the J end by 2 bases, with 12 bases between. The DNA for the CDR3 is TGTGCCAGTAGTATCCTCGGGGGTCCCACAGATACGCAGTATTTT. Protein product: CASSILGGPTDTQYF.

CDR3 region: CASSSGGGDNEQFF. In DNA, the CDR3 is TGCGCCAGCAGCTCCGGGGGGGGCGACAATGAGCAGTTCTTC. The rearrangement uses TRBV5-1 and TRBJ2-1; 8 positions agree with TRBD2. The germline CDR1 and CDR2 sequences are SGHRS and YFSETQ. The CDR3 contains 14 residues. After removal of 3 bases from V and 5 bases from J, the junction contained 4 bases not matched to a gene.

The rearrangement uses TRBV6-5 and TRBJ2-2, with TRBD2 matching 9 bases. V was pared by 7 bases and J by 8 bases, with 11 bases of the junction left unmatched. This CDR3 contains 15 residues. Germline lookup yields CDR1 MNHEY and CDR2 SVGAGI. CDR3 sequence (DNA): TGTGCCAGCAAACTAGCGGGTGGGGGGAGAGGGGAGCTGTTTTTT. This sequence encodes CASKLAGGGRGELFF.

The chain joins TRBV5-6 to TRBJ2-3; no reliable D call. Trimming shortened V by 2 bases and J by 6 bases, and 13 bases separated the two germline ends. Germline lookup yields CDR1 SGHDT and CDR2 YYEEEE. The CDR3 totals 14 residues. The CDR3 protein is CASSFTGAKDTQYF. CDR3 sequence (DNA): TGTGCCAGCAGCTTCACGGGTGCAAAGGATACGCAGTATTTT. Full variable domain (missing parts from reference TRBV5-6 and TRBJ2-3): DAGVTQSPTHLIKTRGQQVTLRCSPKSGHDTVSWYQQALGQGPQFIFQYYEEEERQRGNFPDRFSGHQFPNYSSELNVNALLLGDSALYLCASSFTGAKDTQYFGPGTRLTVL.

V gene TRBV2 combines with J gene TRBJ1-2; 9 bases line up with TRBD1. The trim removed 6 bases at V and 4 bases at J, leaving 6 bases unmatched. This CDR3 region has 14 residues. Germline lookup yields CDR1 SNHLY and CDR2 FYNNEI. Written as DNA, the CDR3 is TGTGCCAGCAGAAGGACAGGGGTGGGCTATGGCTACACCTTC. As protein: CASRRTGVGYGYTF.

The chain recombines TRBV7-9 with TRBJ1-2, with 7 bases identical to TRBD1. The ends lost 5 bases at V and 4 bases at J; junction bases unmatched: 7. The CDR3 extends over 14 amino acids. The V gene's germline CDR1 is SEHNR and CDR2 FQNEAQ (reference sequence). CDR3 in DNA: TGTGCCAGCAGCCCGGAAGGGGGCGGCTATGGCTACACCTTC. Translating it yields CASSPEGGGYGYTF.

This chain connects TRBV4-3 to TRBJ1-4, with unresolved D. The CDR3 is 13 amino acids. V lost 1 base to trimming and J lost 4 bases, with 4 bases between them. The V gene's germline CDR1 is LGHNA and CDR2 YSLEER. The CDR3 DNA sequence: TGCGCCAGCAGCCAAGGAGGTAATGAAAAACTGTTTTTT. Translating it yields CASSQGGNEKLFF.

This chain joins TRBV5-4 and TRBJ1-2; TRBD1 aligns across 8 bases. The V gene's germline CDR1 is SGHNT and CDR2 YYREEE (reference sequence). This CDR3 is built from 14 residues. The V and J ends lost 2 bases and 6 bases, in that order; junction bases with no gene match: 6. The CDR3 spells CASSFSGTGDGYTF. Here the CDR3 DNA reads TGTGCCAGCAGCTTTTCCGGGACAGGAGATGGCTACACCTTC.

Only one count was recorded for this clone. The chain joins TRBV5-1 to TRBJ2-7; D not certain. The CDR3 is 14 residues long. The V gene's germline CDR1 is SGHRS and CDR2 YFSETQ. V lost 4 bases, J lost 6 bases, and 17 bases lay in between. CDR3 amino acids: CASSVTSLGGEQYF. DNA of the CDR3: TGCGCCAGCAGCGTGACCTCACTTGGCGGCGAGCAGTACTTC.